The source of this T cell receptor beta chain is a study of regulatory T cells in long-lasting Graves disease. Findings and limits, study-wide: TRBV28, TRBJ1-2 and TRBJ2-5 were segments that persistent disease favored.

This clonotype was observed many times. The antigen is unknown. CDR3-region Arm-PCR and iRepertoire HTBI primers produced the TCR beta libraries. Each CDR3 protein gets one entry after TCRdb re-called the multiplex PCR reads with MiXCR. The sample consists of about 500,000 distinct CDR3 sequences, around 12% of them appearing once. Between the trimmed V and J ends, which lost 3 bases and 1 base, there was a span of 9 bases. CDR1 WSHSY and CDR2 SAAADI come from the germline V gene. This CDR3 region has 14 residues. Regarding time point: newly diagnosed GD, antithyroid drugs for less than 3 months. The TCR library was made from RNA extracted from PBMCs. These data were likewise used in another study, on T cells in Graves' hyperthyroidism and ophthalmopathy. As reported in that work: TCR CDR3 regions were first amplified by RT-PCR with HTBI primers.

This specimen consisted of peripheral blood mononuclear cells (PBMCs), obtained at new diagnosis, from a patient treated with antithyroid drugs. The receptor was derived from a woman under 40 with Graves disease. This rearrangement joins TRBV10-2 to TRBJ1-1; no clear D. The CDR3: CASSDWTGNTEAFF. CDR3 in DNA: TGCGCCAGCAGTGATTGGACGGGGAACACTGAAGCTTTCTTT.